This T cell receptor beta chain was sequenced during a study of cytomegalovirus exposure and HLA in healthy donors. Study context: Clustering assigned 81% of the approximately 400 genotyped donors to the Caucasian-associated ancestry cluster.

60 Vbeta and 13 Jbeta primers were used in PCR. The repertoire was sequenced with immunoSEQ multiplex PCR; TCRdb's copy has only in-frame clones and lacks some. The sample holds about 120,000 clones, around three quarters seen once. Whole-study results and caveats: In a later analysis, donors in an Asian-associated ancestry cluster reportedly had fewer N-insertions in productive TCRs than the cohort mean. Researchers reported that three CMV-associated chains were confirmed in vitro as CMV antigen-specific.

The J segment lost 2 bases and the V segment lost 5 bases, leaving 7 bases of the junction unmatched. The CDR3 has 15 residues. Per the germline V gene, CDR1 is MNHEY and CDR2 is SMNVEV (reference sequence). With respect to this clone: What it recognizes is unknown.

This sequence originates from a man aged 18 to 35 in good health and CMV-seropositive. Sequenced material: PBMCs. The rearrangement joins TRBV27 to TRBJ2-7, with 9 bases identical to TRBD1. The CDR3 reads CASSRPGQGAYEQYF. CDR3 nucleotides: TGTGCCAGCAGTCGCCCGGGACAGGGTGCCTACGAGCAGTACTTC.